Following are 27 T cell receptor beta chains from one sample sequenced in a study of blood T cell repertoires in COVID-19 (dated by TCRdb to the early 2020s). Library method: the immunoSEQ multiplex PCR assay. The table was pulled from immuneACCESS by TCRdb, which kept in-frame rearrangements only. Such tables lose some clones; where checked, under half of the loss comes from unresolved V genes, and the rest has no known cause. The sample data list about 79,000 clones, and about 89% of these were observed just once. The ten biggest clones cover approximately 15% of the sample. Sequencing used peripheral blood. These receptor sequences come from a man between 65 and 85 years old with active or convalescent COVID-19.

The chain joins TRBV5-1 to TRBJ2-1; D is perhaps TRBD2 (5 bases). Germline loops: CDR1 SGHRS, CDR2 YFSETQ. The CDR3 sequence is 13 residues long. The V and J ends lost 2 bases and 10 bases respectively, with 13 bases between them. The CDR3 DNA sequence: TGCGCCAGCAGCTTTGAGGGAGCAAGCGAGCAGTTCTTC. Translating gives CASSFEGASEQFF.

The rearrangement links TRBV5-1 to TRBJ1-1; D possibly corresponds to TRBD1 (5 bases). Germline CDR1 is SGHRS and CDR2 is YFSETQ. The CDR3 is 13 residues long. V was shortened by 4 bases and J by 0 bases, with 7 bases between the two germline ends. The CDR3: CASSQGMNTEAFF. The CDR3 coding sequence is TGCGCCAGCAGCCAGGGTATGAACACTGAAGCTTTCTTT. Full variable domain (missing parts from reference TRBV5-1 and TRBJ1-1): KAGVTQTPRYLIKTRGQQVTLSCSPISGHRSVSWYQQTPGQGLQFLFEYFSETQRNKGNFPGRFSGRQFSNSRSEMNVSTLELGDSALYLCASSQGMNTEAFFGQGTRLTVV.

CDR3 residues: CASSQQGASETQYF. The CDR3 nucleotides are TGTGCCAGCTCACAACAGGGAGCCTCGGAGACCCAGTACTTC. The chain joins TRBV18 to TRBJ2-5; maybe TRBD1 (6 bases). Deletions cut 4 bases from V and 5 bases from J, with 14 bases between. This CDR3 is 14 amino acids long. CDR1 is KGHSH, CDR2 LQKENI, per germline.

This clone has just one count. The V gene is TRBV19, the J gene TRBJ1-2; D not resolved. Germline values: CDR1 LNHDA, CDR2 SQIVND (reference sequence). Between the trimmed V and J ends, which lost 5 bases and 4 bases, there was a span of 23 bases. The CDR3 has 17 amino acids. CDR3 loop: CASSSQVGSRPLYGYTF. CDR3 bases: TGTGCCAGTAGTTCCCAGGTGGGCAGCCGCCCCCTCTATGGCTACACCTTC.

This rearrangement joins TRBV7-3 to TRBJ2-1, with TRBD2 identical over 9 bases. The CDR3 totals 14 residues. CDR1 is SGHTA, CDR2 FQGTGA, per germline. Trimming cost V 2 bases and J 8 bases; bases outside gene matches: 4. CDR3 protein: CASSLAGGADEQFF. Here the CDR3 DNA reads TGTGCCAGCAGCTTAGCGGGAGGGGCGGATGAGCAGTTCTTC.

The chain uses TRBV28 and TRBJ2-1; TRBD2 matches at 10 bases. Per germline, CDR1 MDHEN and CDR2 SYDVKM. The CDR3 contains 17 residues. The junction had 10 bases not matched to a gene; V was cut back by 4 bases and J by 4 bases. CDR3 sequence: CASSSPNASGSYNEQFF. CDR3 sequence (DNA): TGTGCCAGCAGTTCCCCCAACGCTAGCGGGAGTTACAATGAGCAGTTCTTC.

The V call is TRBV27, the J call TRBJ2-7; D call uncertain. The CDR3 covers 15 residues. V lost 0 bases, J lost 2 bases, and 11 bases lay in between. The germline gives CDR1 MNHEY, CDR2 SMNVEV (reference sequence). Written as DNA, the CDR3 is TGTGCCAGCAGTTTATCCGCGACACCGACCTACGAGCAGTACTTC. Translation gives CASSLSATPTYEQYF.

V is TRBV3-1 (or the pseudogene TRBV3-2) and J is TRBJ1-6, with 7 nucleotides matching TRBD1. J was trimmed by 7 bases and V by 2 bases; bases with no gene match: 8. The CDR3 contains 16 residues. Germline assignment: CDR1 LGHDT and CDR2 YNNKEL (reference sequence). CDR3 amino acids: CASSQRRQGTNSPLHF. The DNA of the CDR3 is TGTGCCAGCAGCCAAAGAAGACAGGGTACCAATTCACCCCTCCACTTT.

This CDR3 is CASSVRRRSSYNEQFF. In nucleotides, the CDR3 is TGTGCCAGCAGCGTTCGACGGAGGAGCTCCTACAATGAGCAGTTCTTC. This chain connects TRBV3-1 (or the pseudogene TRBV3-2) to TRBJ2-1; D possibly corresponds to TRBD2 (5 bases). CDR1 is LGHDT, CDR2 YNNKEL, per germline (reference sequence). The germline V and J ends were trimmed by 5 bases and 0 bases, with 14 bases remaining between them. CDR3 length: 16 residues.

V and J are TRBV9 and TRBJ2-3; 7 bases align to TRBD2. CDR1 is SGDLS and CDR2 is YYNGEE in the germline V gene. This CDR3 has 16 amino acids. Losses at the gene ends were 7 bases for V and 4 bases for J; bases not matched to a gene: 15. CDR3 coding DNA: TGTGCCAGCCAACCCGGGGGGACGCTAAACTCAGATACGCAGTATTTT. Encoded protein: CASQPGGTLNSDTQYF.

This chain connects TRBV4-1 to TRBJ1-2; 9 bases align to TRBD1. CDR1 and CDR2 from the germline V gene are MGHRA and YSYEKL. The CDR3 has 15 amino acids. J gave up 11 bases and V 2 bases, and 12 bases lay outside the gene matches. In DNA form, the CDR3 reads TGCGCCAGCAGCCAACCTAGACGAACAGGGGGCGCTTACACCTTC. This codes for CASSQPRRTGGAYTF.

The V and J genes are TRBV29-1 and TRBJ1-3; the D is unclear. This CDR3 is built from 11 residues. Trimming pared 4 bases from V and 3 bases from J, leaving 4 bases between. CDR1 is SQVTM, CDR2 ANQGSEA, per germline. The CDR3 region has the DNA TGCAGCGTTGCGGGTGGAAACACCATATATTTT. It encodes CSVAGGNTIYF. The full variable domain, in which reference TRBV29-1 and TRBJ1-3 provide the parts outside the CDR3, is SAVISQKPSRDICQRGTSLTIQCQVDSQVTMMFWYRQQPGQSLTLIATANQGSEATYESGFVIDKFPISRPNLTFSTLTVSNMSPEDSSIYLCSVAGGNTIYFGEGSWLTVV.

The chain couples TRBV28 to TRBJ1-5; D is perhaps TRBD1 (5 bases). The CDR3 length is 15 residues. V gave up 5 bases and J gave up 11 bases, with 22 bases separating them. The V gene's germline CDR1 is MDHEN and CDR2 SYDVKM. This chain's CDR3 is CASSPAAHLRQSQHF. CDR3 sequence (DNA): TGTGCCAGCAGTCCTGCCGCGCATCTCCGACAGTCCCAGCATTTT.

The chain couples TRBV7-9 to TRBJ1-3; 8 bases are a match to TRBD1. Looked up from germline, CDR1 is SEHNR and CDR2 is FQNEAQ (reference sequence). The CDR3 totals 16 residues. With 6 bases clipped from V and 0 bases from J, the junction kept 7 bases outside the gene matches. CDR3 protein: CASRPSRGLSGNTIYF. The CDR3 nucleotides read TGTGCCAGCAGGCCCTCCAGGGGGCTCTCTGGAAACACCATATATTTT.

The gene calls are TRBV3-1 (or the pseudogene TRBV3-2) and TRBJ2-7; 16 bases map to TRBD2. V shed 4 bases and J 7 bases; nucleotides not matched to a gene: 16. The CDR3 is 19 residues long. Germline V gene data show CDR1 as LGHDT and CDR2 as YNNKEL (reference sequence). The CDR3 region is CASSRSGTSGRARVGEQYF. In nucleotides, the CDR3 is TGTGCCAGCAGCCGCTCCGGGACTAGCGGGAGGGCCCGGGTGGGGGAGCAGTACTTC.

CDR3 region: CASSQGGNYGYTF. The CDR3 bases are TGTGCCAGCAGCCAGGGTGGGAACTATGGCTACACCTTC. The chain employs TRBV6-5 and TRBJ1-2, with D tentatively TRBD1 (5 bases). CDR1 is MNHEY and CDR2 is SVGAGI in the germline V gene. V lost 6 bases and J 2 bases, leaving 10 bases between the germline ends. The CDR3 has 13 residues.

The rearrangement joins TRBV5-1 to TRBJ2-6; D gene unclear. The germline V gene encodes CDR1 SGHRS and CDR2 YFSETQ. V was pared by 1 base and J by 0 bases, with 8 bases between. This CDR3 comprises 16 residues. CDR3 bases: TGCGCCAGCAGCTTGCCAGGCCTCTCTGGGGCCAACGTCCTGACTTTC. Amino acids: CASSLPGLSGANVLTF.

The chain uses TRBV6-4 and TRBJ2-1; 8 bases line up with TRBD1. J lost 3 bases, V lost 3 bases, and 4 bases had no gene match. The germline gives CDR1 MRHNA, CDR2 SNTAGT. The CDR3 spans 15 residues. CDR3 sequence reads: CASSEGQGSYNEQFF. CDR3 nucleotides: TGTGCCAGCAGTGAAGGACAGGGCAGCTACAATGAGCAGTTCTTC.

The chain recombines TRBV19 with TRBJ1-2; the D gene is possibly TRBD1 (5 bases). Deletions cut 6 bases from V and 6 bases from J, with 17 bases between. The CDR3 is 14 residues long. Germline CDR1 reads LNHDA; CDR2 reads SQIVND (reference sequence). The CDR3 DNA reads TGTGCCAGTAGGGACAATGTGGGCGGAGATGGCTACACCTTC. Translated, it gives CASRDNVGGDGYTF.

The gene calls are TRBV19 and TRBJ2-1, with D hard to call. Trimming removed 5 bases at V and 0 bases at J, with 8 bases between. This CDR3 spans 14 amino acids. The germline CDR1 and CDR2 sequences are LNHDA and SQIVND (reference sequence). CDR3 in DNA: TGTGCCAGTAGTTCACAGCACTCCTACAATGAGCAGTTCTTC. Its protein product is CASSSQHSYNEQFF.

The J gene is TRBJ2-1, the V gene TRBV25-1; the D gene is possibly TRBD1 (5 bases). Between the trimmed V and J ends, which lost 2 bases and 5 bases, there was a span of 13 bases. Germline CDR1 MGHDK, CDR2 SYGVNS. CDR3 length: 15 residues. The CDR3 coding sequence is TGTGCCAGCAGTGAAGGGGCCAGTTTCCACAATGAGCAGTTCTTC. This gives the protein CASSEGASFHNEQFF. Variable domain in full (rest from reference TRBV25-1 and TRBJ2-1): EADIYQTPRYLVIGTGKKITLECSQTMGHDKMYWYQQDPGMELHLIHYSYGVNSTEKGDLSSESTVSRIRTEHFPLTLESARPSHTSQYLCASSEGASFHNEQFFGPGTRLTVL.

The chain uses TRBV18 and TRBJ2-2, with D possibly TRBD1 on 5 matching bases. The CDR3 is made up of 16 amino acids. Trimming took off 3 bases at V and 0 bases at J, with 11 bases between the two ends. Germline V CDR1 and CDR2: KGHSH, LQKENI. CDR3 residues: CASSPQDNANTGELFF. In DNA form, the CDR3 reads TGTGCCAGCTCACCCCAGGACAACGCGAACACCGGGGAGCTGTTTTTT. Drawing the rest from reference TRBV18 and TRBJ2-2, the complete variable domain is NAGVMQNPRHLVRRRGQEARLRCSPMKGHSHVYWYRQLPEEGLKFMVYLQKENIIDESGMPKERFSAEFPKEGPSILRIQQVVRGDSAAYFCASSPQDNANTGELFFGEGSRLTVL.

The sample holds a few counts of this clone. The CDR3 sequence is CACFGGRVGGYTF. The CDR3 DNA follows: TGTGCCTGTTTCGGAGGGCGTGTGGGGGGCTACACCTTC. The chain carries TRBV30 and TRBJ1-2; D ambiguous. CDR3 length equals 13 residues. Germline loops: CDR1 GTSNPN, CDR2 SVGIG (reference sequence). Trimming took 6 bases from V and 8 from J, leaving 19 bases between them. Filled out from reference TRBV30 and TRBJ1-2, the complete variable domain reads SQTIHQWPATLVQPVGSPLSLECTVEGTSNPNLYWYRQAAGRGLQLLFYSVGIGQISSEVPQNLSASRPQDRQFILSSKKLLLSDSGFYLCACFGGRVGGYTFGSGTRLTVV.

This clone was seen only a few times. Here the CDR3 reads CASSQDRTSGYEQYF. DNA for the CDR3: TGTGCCAGCAGCCAAGATAGGACTAGCGGCTACGAGCAGTACTTC. V usage is TRBV4-2 and J usage is TRBJ2-7, with 10 bases identical to TRBD2. The germline gives CDR1 LGHNA, CDR2 YNFKEQ. Trimming removed 0 bases from V and 3 bases from J; junction bases left unmatched: 2. The CDR3 consists of 15 residues.

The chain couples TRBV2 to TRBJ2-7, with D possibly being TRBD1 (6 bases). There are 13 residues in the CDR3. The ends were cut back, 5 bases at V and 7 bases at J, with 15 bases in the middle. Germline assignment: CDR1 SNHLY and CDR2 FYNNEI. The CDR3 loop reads CASSTTVQGEQYF. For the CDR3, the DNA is TGTGCCAGCAGTACGACCGTCCAGGGGGAGCAGTACTTC.

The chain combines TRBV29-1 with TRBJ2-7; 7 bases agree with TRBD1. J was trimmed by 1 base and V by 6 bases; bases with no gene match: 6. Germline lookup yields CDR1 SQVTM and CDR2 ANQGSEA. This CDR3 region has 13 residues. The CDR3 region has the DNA TGCAGCGTCAGAACAGGGGAATCCTACGAGCAGTACTTC. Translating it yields CSVRTGESYEQYF.

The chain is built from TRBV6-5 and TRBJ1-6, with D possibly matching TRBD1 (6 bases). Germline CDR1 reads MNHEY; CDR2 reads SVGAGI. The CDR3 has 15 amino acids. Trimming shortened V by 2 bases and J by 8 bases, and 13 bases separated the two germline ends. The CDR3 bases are TGTGCCAGCAGTTACGACAGGCCTTTGGATTCACCCCTCCACTTT. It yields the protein CASSYDRPLDSPLHF.